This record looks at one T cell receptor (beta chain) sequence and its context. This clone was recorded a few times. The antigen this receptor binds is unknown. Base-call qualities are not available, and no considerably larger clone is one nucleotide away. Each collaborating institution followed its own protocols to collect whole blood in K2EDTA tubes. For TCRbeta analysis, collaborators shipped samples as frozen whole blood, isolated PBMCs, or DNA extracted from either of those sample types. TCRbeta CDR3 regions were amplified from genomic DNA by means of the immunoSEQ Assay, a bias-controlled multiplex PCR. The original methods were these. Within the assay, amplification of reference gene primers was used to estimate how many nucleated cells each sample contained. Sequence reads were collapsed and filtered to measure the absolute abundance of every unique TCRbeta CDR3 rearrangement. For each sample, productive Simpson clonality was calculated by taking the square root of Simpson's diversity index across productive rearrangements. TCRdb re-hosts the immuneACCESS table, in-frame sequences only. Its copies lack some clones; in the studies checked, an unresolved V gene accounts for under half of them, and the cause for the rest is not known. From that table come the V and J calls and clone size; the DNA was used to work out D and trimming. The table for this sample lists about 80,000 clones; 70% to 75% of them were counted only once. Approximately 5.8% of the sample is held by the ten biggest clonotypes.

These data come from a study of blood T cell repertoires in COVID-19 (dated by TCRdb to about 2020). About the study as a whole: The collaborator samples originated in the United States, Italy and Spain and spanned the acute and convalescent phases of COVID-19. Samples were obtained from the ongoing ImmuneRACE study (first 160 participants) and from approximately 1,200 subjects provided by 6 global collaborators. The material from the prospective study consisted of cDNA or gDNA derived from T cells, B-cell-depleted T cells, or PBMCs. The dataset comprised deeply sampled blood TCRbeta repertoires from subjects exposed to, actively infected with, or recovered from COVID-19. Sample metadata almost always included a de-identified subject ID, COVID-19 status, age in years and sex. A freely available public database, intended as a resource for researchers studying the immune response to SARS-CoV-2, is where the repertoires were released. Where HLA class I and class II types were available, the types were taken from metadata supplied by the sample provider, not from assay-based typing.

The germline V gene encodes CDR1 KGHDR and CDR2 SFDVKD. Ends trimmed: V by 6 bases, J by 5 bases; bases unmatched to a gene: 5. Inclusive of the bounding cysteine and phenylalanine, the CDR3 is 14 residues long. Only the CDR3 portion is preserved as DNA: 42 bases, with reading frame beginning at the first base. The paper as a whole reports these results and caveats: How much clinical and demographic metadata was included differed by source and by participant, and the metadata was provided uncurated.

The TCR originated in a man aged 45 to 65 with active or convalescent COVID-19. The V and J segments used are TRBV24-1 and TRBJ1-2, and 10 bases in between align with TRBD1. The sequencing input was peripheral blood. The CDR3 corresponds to CATSRQGAWYGYTF. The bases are TGTGCCACCAGTCGACAGGGGGCATGGTATGGCTACACCTTC.